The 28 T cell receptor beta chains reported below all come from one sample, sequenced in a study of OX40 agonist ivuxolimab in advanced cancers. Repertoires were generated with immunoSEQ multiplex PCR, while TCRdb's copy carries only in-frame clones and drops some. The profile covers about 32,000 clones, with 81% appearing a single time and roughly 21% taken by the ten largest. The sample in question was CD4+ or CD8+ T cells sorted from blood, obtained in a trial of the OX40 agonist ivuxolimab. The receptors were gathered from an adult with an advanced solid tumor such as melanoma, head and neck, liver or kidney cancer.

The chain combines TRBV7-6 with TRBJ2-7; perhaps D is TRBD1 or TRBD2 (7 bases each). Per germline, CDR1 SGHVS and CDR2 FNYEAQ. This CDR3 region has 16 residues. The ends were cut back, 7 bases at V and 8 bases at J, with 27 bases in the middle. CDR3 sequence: CASTPLLLRQGGQQYF. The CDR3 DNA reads TGTGCCAGCACCCCCTTGCTACTTAGACAGGGAGGGCAGCAGTACTTC.

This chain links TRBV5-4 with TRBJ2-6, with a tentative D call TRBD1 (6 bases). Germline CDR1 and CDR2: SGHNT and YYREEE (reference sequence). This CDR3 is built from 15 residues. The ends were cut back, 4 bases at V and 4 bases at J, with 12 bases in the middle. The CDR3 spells CASSTQGYGANVLTF. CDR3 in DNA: TGTGCCAGCAGCACACAGGGTTACGGGGCCAACGTCCTGACTTTC.

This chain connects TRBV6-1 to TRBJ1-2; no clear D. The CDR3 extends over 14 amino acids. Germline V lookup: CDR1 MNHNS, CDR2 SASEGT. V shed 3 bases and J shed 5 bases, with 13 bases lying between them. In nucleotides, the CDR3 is TGTGCCAGCAGTGAGACGGTAGGAAAATATGGCTACACCTTC. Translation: CASSETVGKYGYTF.

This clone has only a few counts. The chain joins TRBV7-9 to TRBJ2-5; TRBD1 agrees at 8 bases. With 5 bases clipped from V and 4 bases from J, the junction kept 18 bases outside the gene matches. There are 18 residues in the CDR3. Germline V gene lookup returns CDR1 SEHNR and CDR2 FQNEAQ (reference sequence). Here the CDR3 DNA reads TGTGCCAGCAGCATTTGGGGACCTGGACAGGGAGGCCCAGAGACCCAGTACTTC. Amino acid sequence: CASSIWGPGQGGPETQYF.

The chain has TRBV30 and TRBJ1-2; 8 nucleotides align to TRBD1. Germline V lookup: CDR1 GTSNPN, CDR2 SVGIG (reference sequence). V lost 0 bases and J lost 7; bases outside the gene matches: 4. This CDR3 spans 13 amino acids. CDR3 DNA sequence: TGTGCCTGGAGTGTAACGACAGGGGTTGGCTACACCTTC. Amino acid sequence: CAWSVTTGVGYTF.

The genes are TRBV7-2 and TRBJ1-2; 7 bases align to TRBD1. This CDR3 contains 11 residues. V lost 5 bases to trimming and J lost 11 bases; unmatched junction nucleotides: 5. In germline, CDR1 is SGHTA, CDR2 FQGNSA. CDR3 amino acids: CASSPLTGYTF. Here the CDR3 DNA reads TGTGCCAGCAGCCCATTGACAGGGTACACCTTC.

In DNA, the CDR3 is TGTGCCAGCAGCTCCGGACAGTTTCCCATCATGGCAAGTGAGCAGTTCTTC. Protein: CASSSGQFPIMASEQFF. The chain joins TRBV11-3 to TRBJ2-1, with D possibly TRBD1 on 6 matching bases. V lost 4 bases, J lost 9 bases, and 25 bases lay in between. CDR3 length: 17 amino acids. The germline gives CDR1 SGHNT, CDR2 YENEEA.

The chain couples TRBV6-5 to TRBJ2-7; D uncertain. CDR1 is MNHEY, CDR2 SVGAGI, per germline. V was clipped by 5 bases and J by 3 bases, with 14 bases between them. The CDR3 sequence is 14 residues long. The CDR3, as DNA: TGTGCCAGCAGTGCGTTGGGCAGTCGCTACGAGCAGTACTTC. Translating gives CASSALGSRYEQYF.

The CDR3 here is CASSPPTDRGETQYF. DNA for the CDR3: TGTGCCAGCTCACCACCGACTGACAGGGGAGAGACCCAGTACTTC. This rearrangement joins TRBV18 to TRBJ2-5, with 8 nucleotides matching TRBD1. This CDR3 has 15 residues. J lost 4 bases, V lost 0 bases, and 4 bases had no gene match. The germline V gene encodes CDR1 KGHSH and CDR2 LQKENI.

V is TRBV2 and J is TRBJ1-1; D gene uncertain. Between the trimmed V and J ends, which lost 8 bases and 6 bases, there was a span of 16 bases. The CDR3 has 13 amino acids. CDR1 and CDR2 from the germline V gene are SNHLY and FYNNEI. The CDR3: CASEVLRDPEAFF. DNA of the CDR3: TGTGCCAGCGAGGTCCTCCGCGACCCTGAAGCTTTCTTT.

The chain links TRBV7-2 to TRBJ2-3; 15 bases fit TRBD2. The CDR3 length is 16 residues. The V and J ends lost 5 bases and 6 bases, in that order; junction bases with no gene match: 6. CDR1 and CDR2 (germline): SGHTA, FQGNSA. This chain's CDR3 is CASSPRTSGGADTQYF. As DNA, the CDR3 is TGTGCCAGCAGCCCCCGGACTAGCGGGGGGGCGGATACGCAGTATTTT. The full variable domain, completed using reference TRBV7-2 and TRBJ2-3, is GAGVSQSPSNKVTEKGKDVELRCDPISGHTALYWYRQSLGQGLEFLIYFQGNSAPDKSGLPSDRFSAERTGGSVSTLTIQRTQQEDSAVYLCASSPRTSGGADTQYFGPGTRLTVL.

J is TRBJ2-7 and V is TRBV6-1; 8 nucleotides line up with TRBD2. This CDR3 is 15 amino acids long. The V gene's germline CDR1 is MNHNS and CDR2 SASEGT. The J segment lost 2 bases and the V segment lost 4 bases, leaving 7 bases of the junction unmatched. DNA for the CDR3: TGTGCCAGCAGTGTACTAGCGGACGTCACCTACGAGCAGTACTTC. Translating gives CASSVLADVTYEQYF.

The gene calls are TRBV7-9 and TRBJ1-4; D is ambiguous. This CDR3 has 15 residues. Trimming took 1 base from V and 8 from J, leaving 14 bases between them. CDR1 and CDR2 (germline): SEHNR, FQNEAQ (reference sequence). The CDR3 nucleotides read TGTGCCAGCAGCTTAGTAGGGCAGAGCCCGGAAAAACTGTTTTTT. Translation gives CASSLVGQSPEKLFF.

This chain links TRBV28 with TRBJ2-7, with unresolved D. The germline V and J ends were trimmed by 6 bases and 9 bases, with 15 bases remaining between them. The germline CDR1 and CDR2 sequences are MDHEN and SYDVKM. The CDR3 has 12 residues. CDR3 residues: CASRAPRSTQYF. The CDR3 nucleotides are TGTGCCAGCAGGGCCCCGCGGTCGACGCAGTACTTC.

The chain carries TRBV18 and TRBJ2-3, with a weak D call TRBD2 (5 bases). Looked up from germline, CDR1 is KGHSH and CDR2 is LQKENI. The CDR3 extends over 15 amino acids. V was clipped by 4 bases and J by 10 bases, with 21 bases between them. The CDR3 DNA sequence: TGTGCCAGCTCACACACTAGTGAAGTTACTCGCCCGCAGTATTTT. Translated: CASSHTSEVTRPQYF.

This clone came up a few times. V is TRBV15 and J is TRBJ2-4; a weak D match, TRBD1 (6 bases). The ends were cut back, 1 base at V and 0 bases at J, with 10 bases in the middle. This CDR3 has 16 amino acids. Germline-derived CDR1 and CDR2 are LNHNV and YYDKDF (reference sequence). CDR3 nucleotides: TGTGCCACCAGCAGAGGGCAGGGGATAGCCAAAAACATTCAGTACTTC. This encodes CATSRGQGIAKNIQYF.

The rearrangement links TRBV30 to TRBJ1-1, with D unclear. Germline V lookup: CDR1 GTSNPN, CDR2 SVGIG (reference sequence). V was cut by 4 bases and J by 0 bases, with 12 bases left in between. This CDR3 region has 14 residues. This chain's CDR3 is CAWILGRMNTEAFF. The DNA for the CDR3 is TGTGCCTGGATCCTCGGACGGATGAACACTGAAGCTTTCTTT.

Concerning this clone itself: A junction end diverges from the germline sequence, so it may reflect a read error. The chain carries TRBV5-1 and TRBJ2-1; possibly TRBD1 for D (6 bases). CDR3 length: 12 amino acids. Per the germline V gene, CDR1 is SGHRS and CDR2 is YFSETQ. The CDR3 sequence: CASRLEVRQEVF. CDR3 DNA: TGCGCCAGCAGGCTTGAGGTTAGACAGGAGGTCTTC.

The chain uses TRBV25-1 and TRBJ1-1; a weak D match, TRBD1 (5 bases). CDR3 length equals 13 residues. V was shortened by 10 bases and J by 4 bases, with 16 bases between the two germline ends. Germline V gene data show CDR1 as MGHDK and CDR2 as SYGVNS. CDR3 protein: CATCRQPGTEAFF. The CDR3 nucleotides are TGTGCCACATGTCGACAGCCGGGCACTGAAGCTTTCTTT.

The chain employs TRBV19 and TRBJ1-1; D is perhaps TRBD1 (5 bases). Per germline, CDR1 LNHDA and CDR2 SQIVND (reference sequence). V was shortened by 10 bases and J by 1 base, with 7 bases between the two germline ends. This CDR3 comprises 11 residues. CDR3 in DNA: TGTGCCATTCAGGGGAACACTGAAGCTTTCTTT. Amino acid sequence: CAIQGNTEAFF.

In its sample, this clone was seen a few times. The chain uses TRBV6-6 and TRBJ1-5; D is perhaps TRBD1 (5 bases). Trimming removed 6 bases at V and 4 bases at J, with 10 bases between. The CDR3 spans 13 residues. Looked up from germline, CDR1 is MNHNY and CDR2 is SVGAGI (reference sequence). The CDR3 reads CASRRDGNQPQHF. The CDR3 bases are TGTGCCAGCAGGCGGGACGGAAATCAGCCCCAGCATTTT.

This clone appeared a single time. As DNA, the CDR3 is TGTGCCACCAGCAGAGGACGAGGAGGGGCGGAGCAGTTCTTC. Protein: CATSRGRGGAEQFF. This rearrangement joins TRBV15 to TRBJ2-1; possibly TRBD2 for D (6 bases). The CDR3 consists of 14 residues. V was clipped by 1 base and J by 10 bases, with 14 bases between them. In germline, CDR1 is LNHNV, CDR2 YYDKDF (reference sequence).

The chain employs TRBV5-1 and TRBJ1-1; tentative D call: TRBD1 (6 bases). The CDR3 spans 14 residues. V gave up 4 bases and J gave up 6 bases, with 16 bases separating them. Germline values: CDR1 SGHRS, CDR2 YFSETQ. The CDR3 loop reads CASSTEQGIPEAFF. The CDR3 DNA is TGCGCCAGCAGCACGGAACAGGGAATCCCTGAAGCTTTCTTT.

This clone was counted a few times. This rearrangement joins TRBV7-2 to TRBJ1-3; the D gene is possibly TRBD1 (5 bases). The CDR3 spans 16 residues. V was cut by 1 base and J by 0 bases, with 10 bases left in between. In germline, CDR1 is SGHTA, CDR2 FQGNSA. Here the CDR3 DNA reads TGTGCCAGCAGCTTAGGGGCAGGGCGCTCTGGAAACACCATATATTTT. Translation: CASSLGAGRSGNTIYF.

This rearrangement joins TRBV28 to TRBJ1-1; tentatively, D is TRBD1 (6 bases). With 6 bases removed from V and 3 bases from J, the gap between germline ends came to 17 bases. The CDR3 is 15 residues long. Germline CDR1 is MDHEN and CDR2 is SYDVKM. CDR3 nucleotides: TGTGCCAGCAGCTTTTTAACAGGGTCGTACACTGAAGCTTTCTTT. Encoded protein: CASSFLTGSYTEAFF.

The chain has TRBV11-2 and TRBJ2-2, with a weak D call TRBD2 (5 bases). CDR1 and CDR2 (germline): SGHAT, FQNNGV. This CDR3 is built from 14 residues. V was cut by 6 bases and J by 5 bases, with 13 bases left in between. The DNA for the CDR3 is TGTGCCAGCAGATTGCGGACGGGAACCGGGGAGCTGTTTTTT. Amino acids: CASRLRTGTGELFF.

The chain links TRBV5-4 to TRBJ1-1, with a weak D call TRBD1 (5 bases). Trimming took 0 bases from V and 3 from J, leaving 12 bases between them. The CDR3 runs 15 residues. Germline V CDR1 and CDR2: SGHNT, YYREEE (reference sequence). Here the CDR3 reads CASSLAQGVDTEAFF. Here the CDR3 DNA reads TGTGCCAGCAGCTTGGCCCAAGGGGTGGACACTGAAGCTTTCTTT.

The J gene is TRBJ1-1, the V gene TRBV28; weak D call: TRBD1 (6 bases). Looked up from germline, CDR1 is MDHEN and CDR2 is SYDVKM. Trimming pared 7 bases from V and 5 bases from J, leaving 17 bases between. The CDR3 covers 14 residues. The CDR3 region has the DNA TGTGCCAGCACCACCACAGGGAGCTGGACTGAAGCTTTCTTT. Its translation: CASTTTGSWTEAFF.